One and the same sample provided the 25 T cell receptor beta chains below, sequenced in a study of blood T cell repertoires in COVID-19. Assay used: immunoSEQ multiplex PCR; TCRdb lists only in-frame clones, some missing. The repertoire has over 250,000 clones, 85% to 90% of them found once; the top ten carry 13%. The source material was peripheral blood. These receptors originate from a human donor in a cohort sampled during active COVID-19.

Here the CDR3 DNA reads TGTGCCAGCAGTTACTCCTCCGGGACAGGGAATGAAAAACTGTTTTTT. As protein: CASSYSSGTGNEKLFF. The chain carries TRBV6-6 and TRBJ1-4, with 9 nucleotides matching TRBD1. The V segment lost 0 bases and the J segment 5 bases; nucleotides outside the gene matches: 4. Germline V lookup: CDR1 MNHNY, CDR2 SVGAGI (reference sequence). The length of the CDR3 is 16 residues.

V gene TRBV6-5 combines with J gene TRBJ2-2; 8 bases are a match to TRBD1. CDR1 is MNHEY and CDR2 is SVGAGI in the germline V gene. V lost 6 bases and J lost 5; bases outside the gene matches: 5. This CDR3 is built from 14 residues. CDR3 sequence: CASSANRGTGELFF. The DNA for the CDR3 is TGTGCCAGCAGCGCCAACAGGGGGACCGGGGAGCTGTTTTTT.

The chain has TRBV7-2 and TRBJ2-7; 11 positions agree with TRBD2. V gave up 5 bases and J gave up 0 bases; unmatched junction bases: 6. This CDR3 is built from 16 residues. Germline V gene sequence: CDR1 SGHTA, CDR2 FQGNSA. In nucleotides, the CDR3 is TGTGCCAGCAGCCCCGTAGCGGGAGGGCCCTCCTACGAGCAGTACTTC. It yields the protein CASSPVAGGPSYEQYF.

The rearrangement joins TRBV4-3 to TRBJ2-3, with 8 bases lining up with TRBD2. Losses at the gene ends were 1 base for V and 2 bases for J; bases not matched to a gene: 8. Germline CDR1 LGHNA, CDR2 YSLEER. The CDR3 sequence is 17 residues long. CDR3 bases: TGCGCCAGCAGCCAAGCAACAGGTAGCGGGGCCACAGATACGCAGTATTTT. Translating it yields CASSQATGSGATDTQYF.

CDR3 sequence (DNA): TGTGCCAGCAGTTACTTGCCCGGTAGCTCCTACAATGAGCAGTTCTTC. It codes for CASSYLPGSSYNEQFF. The chain is built from TRBV6-5 and TRBJ2-1; D unclear. This CDR3 has 16 residues. The germline CDR1 and CDR2 sequences are MNHEY and SVGAGI. Trimming removed 1 base from V and 0 bases from J, with 10 bases in between.

The V and J genes are TRBV19 and TRBJ1-1; 8 positions agree with TRBD1. Germline CDR1 LNHDA, CDR2 SQIVND (reference sequence). V lost 5 bases to trimming and J lost 3 bases; unmatched junction nucleotides: 2. This CDR3 comprises 13 residues. The CDR3 loop reads CASSVQGDTEAFF. The DNA of the CDR3 is TGTGCCAGTAGTGTACAGGGGGACACTGAAGCTTTCTTT.

This chain uses TRBV19 with TRBJ1-5; maybe TRBD1 (5 bases). The germline V gene encodes CDR1 LNHDA and CDR2 SQIVND (reference sequence). The CDR3 sequence is 13 residues long. With 9 bases removed from V and 1 base from J, the gap between germline ends came to 10 bases. Here the CDR3 DNA reads TGTGCCAGCAGGGACTTCAGCAATCAGCCCCAGCATTTT. Protein sequence: CASRDFSNQPQHF.

The chain is built from TRBV3-1 (or the pseudogene TRBV3-2) and TRBJ1-5; no clear D. The germline gives CDR1 LGHDT, CDR2 YNNKEL (reference sequence). The germline V and J ends were trimmed by 0 bases and 9 bases, with 12 bases remaining between them. The CDR3 is 14 amino acids. CDR3 loop: CASSQDLGAGPQHF. The CDR3 coding sequence is TGTGCCAGCAGCCAAGATCTTGGTGCAGGGCCCCAGCATTTT.

The chain links TRBV27 to TRBJ1-1; TRBD1 is a possible D gene (6 bases). The ends were cut back, 6 bases at V and 0 bases at J, with 14 bases in the middle. The CDR3 runs to 15 residues. Germline assignment: CDR1 MNHEY and CDR2 SMNVEV (reference sequence). CDR3 coding DNA: TGTGCCAGCAGCCGCCTCGGACAGATGAACACTGAAGCTTTCTTT. It codes for CASSRLGQMNTEAFF.

This chain connects TRBV19 to TRBJ2-2; possible D gene TRBD2, 7 bases. The CDR3 loop spans 14 amino acids. Germline CDR1 and CDR2: LNHDA and SQIVND (reference sequence). The V end lost 4 bases, the J end lost 15 bases, and 21 bases lay between the germline ends. The CDR3 coding sequence is TGTGCCAGTAGTAGGGGGCTAGCGGCTCCCGACGTGTTTTTT. It codes for CASSRGLAAPDVFF.

This chain connects TRBV6-5 to TRBJ2-1, with 12 bases aligning to TRBD2. J was trimmed by 5 bases and V by 5 bases; bases with no gene match: 4. Germline CDR1 is MNHEY and CDR2 is SVGAGI. The CDR3 runs to 15 residues. For the CDR3, the DNA is TGTGCCAGCAGTCCTAGCGGGAGGGCCCACAATGAGCAGTTCTTC. It translates to CASSPSGRAHNEQFF.

The gene calls are TRBV6-5 and TRBJ1-1, with a tentative D call TRBD1 (6 bases). The CDR3 sequence is 14 residues long. Germline CDR1 MNHEY, CDR2 SVGAGI. V gave up 6 bases and J gave up 8 bases, with 19 bases separating them. CDR3 nucleotides: TGTGCCAGCAGAACTCGGGACATTTATAACGAAGCTTTCTTT. Its translation: CASRTRDIYNEAFF.

In its sample, this clone was seen once. The chain uses TRBV7-6 and TRBJ2-3; TRBD1 agrees at 7 bases. This CDR3 contains 16 residues. Germline values: CDR1 SGHVS, CDR2 FNYEAQ. V lost 5 bases and J lost 6; bases outside the gene matches: 14. The CDR3 region has the DNA TGTGCCAGCAGCGGAAAGACAGGGCAGGGGTGGGATACGCAGTATTTT. Translated, it gives CASSGKTGQGWDTQYF.

In nucleotides, the CDR3 is TGTGCCAGCAGTTTAATCGGGGTAGGGGGATCCCGCGAGCAGTACTTC. It is translated as CASSLIGVGGSREQYF. This chain links TRBV28 with TRBJ2-7; TRBD1 is a possible D gene (6 bases). The CDR3 loop spans 16 amino acids. Between the trimmed V and J ends, which lost 2 bases and 6 bases, there was a span of 20 bases. The V gene's germline CDR1 is MDHEN and CDR2 SYDVKM.

This clone was seen a handful of times. V and J are TRBV21-1 and TRBJ2-3; TRBD2 is taken as the D call from the table, unchecked against the DNA. TRBV21-1 is a pseudogene segment. This CDR3 has 16 amino acids. CDR3 DNA sequence: TGTGCCAGCAGCAAATCCCTGGCAGCGGGAGGCTCTACGCAGTATTTT. Its translation: CASSKSLAAGGSTQYF.

The chain carries TRBV4-1 and TRBJ1-2, with TRBD1 matching 9 bases. Germline V lookup: CDR1 MGHRA, CDR2 YSYEKL. V was pared by 6 bases and J by 2 bases, with 4 bases of the junction left unmatched. The CDR3 contains 14 residues. CDR3 sequence reads: CASSPGTGNYGYTF. The CDR3 coding sequence is TGCGCCAGCAGTCCCGGGACAGGGAACTATGGCTACACCTTC.

The chain has TRBV12-3 or TRBV12-4 and TRBJ2-5; unclear D gene. The germline V and J ends were trimmed by 2 bases and 4 bases, with 5 bases remaining between them. The length of the CDR3 is 12 residues. CDR3 nucleotides: TGTGCCAGCAGTTTAAAGAGAGAGACCCAGTACTTC. This sequence encodes CASSLKRETQYF.

The V gene is TRBV27, the J gene TRBJ2-7; TRBD1 agrees at 11 bases. This CDR3 has 15 residues. Germline lookup yields CDR1 MNHEY and CDR2 SMNVEV (reference sequence). V shed 5 bases, J shed 6 bases, and the junction held 9 bases outside the gene matches. CDR3 nucleotide sequence: TGTGCCAGCAGTCCATTTTCCGGGACAGGGGGCGAGCAGTACTTC. It codes for CASSPFSGTGGEQYF.

This clone showed up just a few times. The rearrangement links TRBV5-4 to TRBJ2-1, with a weak D call TRBD2 (5 bases). Germline V lookup: CDR1 SGHNT, CDR2 YYREEE (reference sequence). The CDR3 sequence is 16 residues long. Trimming left V 1 base short and J 1 base short, with 12 bases between. The CDR3 nucleotides are TGTGCCAGCAGCTTGCAAGGACTCCTTTCCTACAATGAGCAGTTCTTC. It is translated as CASSLQGLLSYNEQFF.

CDR3 sequence (DNA): TGTGCCAGCAGCCAAGGTGCAGGGTTACCCTATAATTCACCCCTCCACTTT. As protein: CASSQGAGLPYNSPLHF. The chain joins TRBV3-1 (or the pseudogene TRBV3-2) to TRBJ1-6; TRBD1 is a possible D gene (5 bases). CDR3 size: 17 residues. Germline CDR1 and CDR2: LGHDT and YNNKEL (reference sequence). The V end was cut by 1 base, the J end by 2 bases, with 12 bases between.

V and J are TRBV5-1 and TRBJ2-5, with TRBD1 identical over 9 bases. This CDR3 has 12 amino acids. Trimming cost V 5 bases and J 5 bases; bases outside gene matches: 1. The germline V gene encodes CDR1 SGHRS and CDR2 YFSETQ. Here the CDR3 DNA reads TGCGCCAGCAGGGGGACAGGGGAGACCCAGTACTTC. It codes for CASRGTGETQYF.

The V call is TRBV6-5, the J call TRBJ2-7, with unresolved D. Trimming took off 7 bases at V and 0 bases at J, with 13 bases between the two ends. The CDR3 has 14 residues. CDR1 and CDR2 from the germline V gene are MNHEY and SVGAGI. The CDR3: CASIETLSSYEQYF. Written as DNA, the CDR3 is TGTGCCAGCATCGAGACACTGAGCTCCTACGAGCAGTACTTC.

This rearrangement joins TRBV4-2 to TRBJ1-2, with 8 bases aligning to TRBD1. The CDR3 has 18 residues. Germline V gene data show CDR1 as LGHNA and CDR2 as YNFKEQ. V was clipped by 4 bases and J by 8 bases; unmatched bases: 21. For the CDR3, the DNA is TGTGCCAGCAGCCGCCTCGGAACCACAGGGGGGTTATATAACGGCTACACCTTC. The encoded protein is CASSRLGTTGGLYNGYTF.

V is TRBV29-1 and J is TRBJ1-2; the D gene is possibly TRBD1 (6 bases). CDR1 and CDR2 (germline): SQVTM, ANQGSEA. CDR3 length equals 14 residues. V was shortened by 0 bases and J by 5 bases, with 13 bases between the two germline ends. CDR3 sequence reads: CSVEDKGDKYGYTF. The CDR3 coding sequence is TGCAGCGTTGAAGATAAAGGGGACAAGTATGGCTACACCTTC.

This sequence joins TRBV6-5 and TRBJ2-3; TRBD2 agrees at 7 bases. Germline-derived CDR1 and CDR2 are MNHEY and SVGAGI. The CDR3 is made up of 15 amino acids. V lost 8 bases and J lost 0; bases outside the gene matches: 8. The CDR3: CASSGLAASTDTQYF. The CDR3 DNA reads as TGTGCCAGCTCTGGCCTAGCGGCTAGCACAGATACGCAGTATTTT.